This passage covers 19 T cell receptor beta chains from one sample sequenced in a study of blood T cell repertoires in COVID-19. The data were produced by immunoSEQ multiplex PCR, yet TCRdb's version contains in-frame clones alone and is incomplete. The sample contains about 160,000 clones, about 85% of which appear only once. Input material: peripheral blood. The receptors here all came from a man between 40 and 49 years old with acute or convalescent COVID-19.

The chain carries TRBV2 and TRBJ2-5, with D perhaps TRBD1 (5 bases). Germline lookup yields CDR1 SNHLY and CDR2 FYNNEI. The CDR3 is 13 residues long. Trimming cost V 3 bases and J 4 bases, with 9 bases left between them. In nucleotides, the CDR3 is TGTGCCAGCAGTGAGGCAGGGATAGAGACCCAGTACTTC. It is translated as CASSEAGIETQYF.

This rearrangement joins TRBV9 to TRBJ2-2, with a weak D call TRBD2 (5 bases). Germline CDR1 reads SGDLS; CDR2 reads YYNGEE. CDR3 size: 14 residues. V lost 5 bases, J lost 2 bases, and 10 bases lay in between. The CDR3 DNA sequence: TGTGCCAGCAGGACCGGGGTTAACACCGGGGAGCTGTTTTTT. Its translation: CASRTGVNTGELFF.

The J gene is TRBJ1-2, the V gene TRBV3-1 (or the pseudogene TRBV3-2); TRBD1 agrees at 9 bases. CDR3 length: 13 amino acids. Germline trimming cut 6 bases from V and 7 bases from J; bases unmatched to any gene: 6. The V gene's germline CDR1 is LGHDT and CDR2 YNNKEL (reference sequence). CDR3 coding DNA: TGTGCCAGCAGTCTACAGGGGGCGGGTGGCTACACCTTC. This codes for CASSLQGAGGYTF.

The gene calls are TRBV2 and TRBJ2-1; D is ambiguous. CDR3 length: 12 residues. The V gene lost 3 bases and the J gene lost 4 bases, with 4 bases spanning the gap. Per the germline V gene, CDR1 is SNHLY and CDR2 is FYNNEI. CDR3 amino acids: CASSDRYNEQFF. CDR3 DNA: TGTGCCAGCAGTGACAGATACAATGAGCAGTTCTTC.

On this clone: Other nucleotide sequences from this sample produce the same CDR3. V usage is TRBV5-1 and J usage is TRBJ2-7; 9 bases match TRBD1. Germline V gene lookup returns CDR1 SGHRS and CDR2 YFSETQ. Trimming removed 4 bases from V and 4 bases from J; junction bases left unmatched: 6. This CDR3 region has 14 residues. The CDR3: CASSPPGQGYEQYF. In DNA form, the CDR3 reads TGCGCCAGCAGCCCACCGGGACAGGGTTACGAGCAGTACTTC.

The rearrangement links TRBV2 to TRBJ1-5; maybe TRBD1 (5 bases). V shed 3 bases and J shed 7 bases, with 13 bases lying between them. This CDR3 contains 14 residues. Germline V CDR1 and CDR2: SNHLY, FYNNEI. CDR3 residues: CASSDQGGGQPQHF. CDR3 DNA: TGTGCCAGCAGTGACCAGGGCGGGGGGCAGCCCCAGCATTTT.

V is TRBV5-6 and J is TRBJ2-2; TRBD1 aligns across 8 bases. Trimming at V came to 5 bases and at J to 4 bases, leaving 10 bases not matched to a gene. Germline V CDR1 and CDR2: SGHDT, YYEEEE. CDR3 size: 16 residues. DNA for the CDR3: TGTGCCAGCAGAGACATTGGAGACAGGGGCACCGGGGAGCTGTTTTTT. This codes for CASRDIGDRGTGELFF. Supplemented by reference TRBV5-6 and TRBJ2-2, the full variable domain reads DAGVTQSPTHLIKTRGQQVTLRCSPKSGHDTVSWYQQALGQGPQFIFQYYEEEERQRGNFPDRFSGHQFPNYSSELNVNALLLGDSALYLCASRDIGDRGTGELFFGEGSRLTVL.

V usage is TRBV30 and J usage is TRBJ1-5; TRBD1 might be the D (6 bases). Germline CDR1 and CDR2: GTSNPN and SVGIG (reference sequence). The CDR3 is made up of 14 amino acids. V lost 3 bases, J lost 7 bases, and 16 bases lay in between. CDR3 nucleotide sequence: TGTGCCTGGAGCGCCGGCAGGGGCCGACAGCCCCAGCATTTT. Translation gives CAWSAGRGRQPQHF.

The chain has TRBV7-2 and TRBJ1-2; D is possibly TRBD1 (6 bases). This CDR3 comprises 13 residues. With 4 bases removed from V and 4 bases from J, the gap between germline ends came to 10 bases. Per germline, CDR1 SGHTA and CDR2 FQGNSA. The CDR3 here is CASSSDRTYGYTF. The DNA for the CDR3 is TGTGCCAGCAGCTCGGACAGAACCTATGGCTACACCTTC.

The CDR3 coding sequence is TGTGCCAGCAGCGCCTGGGGACTATCAAAACACTATACGCAGTATTTT. Translating it yields CASSAWGLSKHYTQYF. The chain couples TRBV7-2 to TRBJ2-3, with TRBD2 identical over 7 bases. The CDR3 sequence is 16 residues long. J lost 7 bases, V lost 5 bases, and 15 bases had no gene match. Germline assignment: CDR1 SGHTA and CDR2 FQGNSA.

The rearrangement uses TRBV5-1 and TRBJ1-4; D is possibly TRBD1 (6 bases). The CDR3 has 15 residues. Looked up from germline, CDR1 is SGHRS and CDR2 is YFSETQ. V shed 2 bases and J shed 7 bases, with 15 bases lying between them. The DNA of the CDR3 is TGCGCCAGCAGCTTTTCCGGGACACCGGGTGAAAAACTGTTTTTT. It translates to CASSFSGTPGEKLFF.

V is TRBV11-2 and J is TRBJ2-1; 9 bases fit TRBD2. Per germline, CDR1 SGHAT and CDR2 FQNNGV. The CDR3 contains 15 residues. V lost 5 bases, J lost 7 bases, and 9 bases stayed unmatched. CDR3 protein: CASSLTGTSQNEQFF. DNA for the CDR3: TGTGCCAGCAGCCTAACCGGGACTAGCCAGAATGAGCAGTTCTTC.

The rearrangement joins TRBV19 to TRBJ1-1; D is unresolved. CDR3 size: 14 residues. The germline V and J ends were trimmed by 7 bases and 0 bases, with 12 bases remaining between them. Germline CDR1 and CDR2: LNHDA and SQIVND (reference sequence). The CDR3 DNA sequence: TGTGCCAGTACTAAAGACGGTCTGAACACTGAAGCTTTCTTT. It yields the protein CASTKDGLNTEAFF.

The chain links TRBV30 to TRBJ1-2; D unclear. The CDR3 extends over 13 amino acids. Germline assignment: CDR1 GTSNPN and CDR2 SVGIG (reference sequence). V lost 1 base to trimming and J lost 4 bases, with 10 bases between them. The CDR3 DNA reads as TGTGCCTGGAGTGATGACATGAGCTATGGCTACACCTTC. It encodes CAWSDDMSYGYTF.

This chain connects TRBV6-1 to TRBJ1-1, with TRBD1 matching over 9 bases. Germline V gene data show CDR1 as MNHNS and CDR2 as SASEGT. There are 15 residues in the CDR3. After removal of 0 bases from V and 4 bases from J, the junction contained 3 bases not matched to a gene. The CDR3 bases are TGTGCCAGCAGTGAAGCAAGGACAGGGGCCACTGAAGCTTTCTTT. Translated: CASSEARTGATEAFF.

The V call is TRBV19, the J call TRBJ2-3; D unclear. The V and J ends lost 7 bases and 2 bases respectively, with 4 bases between them. The CDR3 runs to 11 residues. The germline V gene encodes CDR1 LNHDA and CDR2 SQIVND (reference sequence). CDR3 residues: CASTFTDTQYF. CDR3 nucleotide sequence: TGTGCCAGTACCTTCACAGATACGCAGTATTTT.

The chain recombines TRBV18 with TRBJ1-2, with 9 bases matching TRBD1. Germline V gene sequence: CDR1 KGHSH, CDR2 LQKENI. The CDR3 spans 13 residues. Unmatched junction bases numbered 2, after V lost 6 bases and J lost 3 bases. The CDR3 DNA sequence: TGTGCCAGCTCGGACAGGGGAGACTATGGCTACACCTTC. It codes for CASSDRGDYGYTF.

The V call is TRBV11-1, the J call TRBJ2-3; tentatively, D is TRBD1 (5 bases). Germline assignment: CDR1 SGHAT and CDR2 FQDESV (reference sequence). The CDR3 contains 14 residues. The V end lost 3 bases, the J end lost 1 base, and 8 bases lay between the germline ends. In DNA, the CDR3 is TGTGCCAGCAGCTTTGGGGCTGGCACAGATACGCAGTATTTT. Protein: CASSFGAGTDTQYF.

The chain joins TRBV5-5 to TRBJ2-1; perhaps TRBD1 as D (5 bases). The V gene's germline CDR1 is SGHKS and CDR2 YYEKEE (reference sequence). The CDR3 sequence is 15 residues long. With 0 bases removed from V and 4 bases from J, the gap between germline ends came to 11 bases. CDR3 region: CASSLADRKYNEQFF. The CDR3 DNA reads as TGTGCCAGCAGCTTGGCCGACAGAAAGTACAATGAGCAGTTCTTC.